The 24 T cell receptor beta chains presented below share a single source sample, sequenced in a study of blood T cell repertoires in COVID-19. Using immunoSEQ multiplex PCR, the repertoire was profiled, and TCRdb retains in-frame clones only, with some absent. The data hold fewer than 400,000 clones, with 85% observed a single time. The sequenced sample was PBMCs or T cells enriched from blood (not recorded which). Source of these receptors: a woman younger than 45 who had been exposed to COVID-19.

V and J are TRBV6-2 or TRBV6-3 and TRBJ2-7; 7 positions agree with TRBD1. Germline V gene data show CDR1 as MNHEY and CDR2 as SVGEGT. CDR3 length: 15 amino acids. V lost 4 bases, J lost 4 bases, and 10 bases stayed unmatched. The CDR3 nucleotides read TGTGCCAGCAGTTCCCCCTTCGGGACAGAGTACGAGCAGTACTTC. It yields the protein CASSSPFGTEYEQYF.

The rearrangement uses TRBV27 and TRBJ1-2; 7 nucleotides agree with TRBD1. Looked up from germline, CDR1 is MNHEY and CDR2 is SMNVEV (reference sequence). After removal of 8 bases from V and 0 bases from J, the junction contained 6 bases not matched to a gene. This CDR3 is 14 amino acids long. CDR3 residues: CASGRDRSNYGYTF. CDR3 coding DNA: TGTGCCAGCGGACGGGACAGATCTAACTATGGCTACACCTTC.

This sequence joins TRBV12-3 or TRBV12-4 and TRBJ1-5; 9 bases are a match to TRBD1. V lost 6 bases to trimming and J lost 4 bases; unmatched junction nucleotides: 1. The CDR3 has 13 amino acids. The CDR3: CASRQGANQPQHF. Written as DNA, the CDR3 is TGTGCCAGCAGACAGGGGGCTAATCAGCCCCAGCATTTT.

V is TRBV24-1 and J is TRBJ2-1, with 10 positions matching TRBD1. This CDR3 region has 16 residues. Germline trimming cut 3 bases from V and 4 bases from J; bases unmatched to any gene: 5. Germline V gene sequence: CDR1 KGHDR, CDR2 SFDVKD. The CDR3 sequence: CATSDPDRGVYNEQFF. As DNA, the CDR3 is TGTGCCACCAGTGATCCGGACAGGGGGGTATACAATGAGCAGTTCTTC.

V usage is TRBV3-1 (or the pseudogene TRBV3-2) and J usage is TRBJ1-1; 9 bases fit TRBD1. CDR3 length: 15 amino acids. The ends lost 3 bases at V and 5 bases at J; junction bases unmatched: 7. Looked up from germline, CDR1 is LGHDT and CDR2 is YNNKEL (reference sequence). The CDR3, as DNA: TGTGCCAGCAGCCAGCCGGGACAGGGAAGTACTGAAGCTTTCTTT. Translated: CASSQPGQGSTEAFF.

The chain is built from TRBV5-4 and TRBJ2-3; TRBD2 aligns across 12 bases. J gave up 4 bases and V 3 bases, and 12 bases lay outside the gene matches. The germline CDR1 and CDR2 sequences are SGHNT and YYREEE (reference sequence). The CDR3 has 18 amino acids. The CDR3 protein is CASSSGTTSGRSADTQYF. In DNA form, the CDR3 reads TGTGCCAGCAGCTCGGGGACCACTAGCGGGAGGTCGGCAGATACGCAGTATTTT.

This chain links TRBV4-2 with TRBJ2-3, with 10 bases fitting TRBD2. CDR1 and CDR2 from the germline V gene are LGHNA and YNFKEQ. The CDR3 extends over 16 amino acids. V dropped 0 bases and J dropped 8; count of bases not matched to a gene: 8. CDR3: CASSQDRVAGGGTQYF. In DNA, the CDR3 is TGTGCCAGCAGCCAAGATCGAGTAGCGGGGGGTGGTACGCAGTATTTT.

V and J are TRBV24-1 and TRBJ2-1, with TRBD2 as a possible D gene (5 bases). V shed 8 bases and J shed 6 bases, with 13 bases lying between them. The CDR3 covers 13 residues. Germline values: CDR1 KGHDR, CDR2 SFDVKD. This CDR3 reads CATTGGQSNEQFF. The CDR3 bases are TGTGCCACCACCGGCGGGCAAAGCAATGAGCAGTTCTTC.

V usage is TRBV15 and J usage is TRBJ1-2, with a possible D match to TRBD1 (6 bases). The germline V gene encodes CDR1 LNHNV and CDR2 YYDKDF (reference sequence). There are 18 residues in the CDR3. V was trimmed by 5 bases and J by 0 bases, leaving 22 bases between them. The CDR3 sequence is CATSALQGIPLANYGYTF. CDR3 DNA sequence: TGTGCCACCAGCGCTCTGCAGGGGATTCCACTGGCTAACTATGGCTACACCTTC.

The chain employs TRBV5-5 and TRBJ1-4, with D uncertain. V lost 2 bases and J lost 2, with 7 bases in between. CDR3 length equals 14 residues. Germline assignment: CDR1 SGHKS and CDR2 YYEKEE (reference sequence). The DNA of the CDR3 is TGTGCCAGCAGCTTTCGAGTGACTAATGAAAAACTGTTTTTT. Translation gives CASSFRVTNEKLFF.

V and J are TRBV6-5 and TRBJ2-7; 8 nucleotides match TRBD1. Germline V gene sequence: CDR1 MNHEY, CDR2 SVGAGI. The V gene end was trimmed by 4 bases and the J gene end by 12 bases; junction bases not matched to a gene: 5. The CDR3 has 11 residues. CDR3 residues: CASSWDRSSYF. Here the CDR3 DNA reads TGTGCCAGCAGTTGGGACAGGTCCTCGTACTTC.

The genes are TRBV7-9 and TRBJ1-2; D remains unclear. Germline-derived CDR1 and CDR2 are SEHNR and FQNEAQ (reference sequence). Trimming left V 6 bases short and J 3 bases short, with 8 bases between. The CDR3 consists of 12 residues. The CDR3 here is CASSTGDYGYTF. The CDR3 region has the DNA TGTGCCAGCAGTACGGGTGACTATGGCTACACCTTC.

This clone has only one observation. The V and J genes are TRBV5-1 and TRBJ2-1; 7 bases are a match to TRBD1. V dropped 4 bases and J dropped 7; count of bases not matched to a gene: 11. The germline gives CDR1 SGHRS, CDR2 YFSETQ. This CDR3 has 15 residues. The CDR3 bases are TGCGCCAGCAGCACCCGACAGGGAAGTAATAATGAGCAGTTCTTC. The encoded protein is CASSTRQGSNNEQFF.

This clone has a handful of counts. The chain recombines TRBV25-1 with TRBJ1-1, with a tentative D call TRBD1 (5 bases). V was cut by 4 bases and J by 7 bases, with 10 bases left in between. The CDR3 consists of 12 residues. Germline lookup yields CDR1 MGHDK and CDR2 SYGVNS. The CDR3 DNA reads TGTGCCAGCAGTGCAGGGAATGTTGAAGCTTTCTTT. Amino acid sequence: CASSAGNVEAFF.

In this sample, this clone turned up many times. The chain combines TRBV2 with TRBJ2-1; 9 nucleotides match TRBD1. In germline, CDR1 is SNHLY, CDR2 FYNNEI. The CDR3 contains 13 residues. V dropped 10 bases and J dropped 5; count of bases not matched to a gene: 6. The CDR3 here is CANTGGWNNEQFF. The CDR3 coding sequence is TGTGCCAACACAGGGGGCTGGAACAATGAGCAGTTCTTC.

The V call is TRBV20-1, the J call TRBJ1-5; 7 positions match TRBD1. After removal of 3 bases from V and 7 bases from J, the junction contained 3 bases not matched to a gene. The CDR3 sequence is 12 residues long. Germline CDR1 reads DFQATT; CDR2 reads SNEGSKA (reference sequence). DNA for the CDR3: TGCAGTGCTAGTAGGGGGCAGCAGCCCCAGCATTTT. It encodes CSASRGQQPQHF.

The V gene is TRBV6-5, the J gene TRBJ2-3, with a weak D call TRBD2 (5 bases). The CDR3 is 15 amino acids. Trimming cost V 8 bases and J 0 bases, with 15 bases left between them. The germline V gene encodes CDR1 MNHEY and CDR2 SVGAGI. The CDR3 region is CASSSVASSTDTQYF. The CDR3 nucleotides read TGTGCCAGCTCCTCTGTAGCGTCTAGCACAGATACGCAGTATTTT.

This chain uses TRBV20-1 with TRBJ1-1, with TRBD1 matching 10 bases. CDR3 length: 14 amino acids. V lost 3 bases to trimming and J lost 5 bases; unmatched junction nucleotides: 6. Germline assignment: CDR1 DFQATT and CDR2 SNEGSKA (reference sequence). The CDR3 reads CSASGQGGWTEAFF. In nucleotides, the CDR3 is TGCAGTGCTAGTGGACAGGGGGGATGGACTGAAGCTTTCTTT.

This sequence joins TRBV7-2 and TRBJ2-7; D gene ambiguous. In germline, CDR1 is SGHTA, CDR2 FQGNSA. Trimming left V 3 bases short and J 0 bases short, with 6 bases between. The CDR3 has 13 amino acids. The CDR3 here is CASSFESSYEQYF. The CDR3 nucleotides read TGTGCCAGCAGCTTTGAGAGCTCCTACGAGCAGTACTTC.

This clone was seen a single time. This sequence joins TRBV3-1 (or the pseudogene TRBV3-2) and TRBJ2-1; 10 bases map to TRBD1. V was clipped by 1 base and J by 9 bases; unmatched bases: 6. The CDR3 runs 15 residues. In germline, CDR1 is LGHDT, CDR2 YNNKEL (reference sequence). The CDR3 loop reads CASSQGGQGNREQFF. The CDR3 nucleotides read TGTGCCAGCAGCCAAGGGGGACAGGGGAACCGTGAGCAGTTCTTC.

Worth noting for this clone: This sample also contains other DNA sequences that code for the same CDR3. The rearrangement links TRBV11-2 to TRBJ1-2, with a possible D match to TRBD1 (5 bases). V was clipped by 1 base and J by 2 bases, with 20 bases between them. Germline CDR1 and CDR2: SGHAT and FQNNGV. CDR3 length: 18 amino acids. The CDR3 DNA reads TGTGCCAGCAGCTTAGTGGGTGGGGGAGGGGCGAGAAACTATGGCTACACCTTC. Protein product: CASSLVGGGGARNYGYTF.

The gene calls are TRBV7-3 and TRBJ2-3; 9 bases map to TRBD1. The length of the CDR3 is 17 residues. The ends lost 4 bases at V and 2 bases at J; junction bases unmatched: 10. Germline lookup yields CDR1 SGHTA and CDR2 FQGTGA. Written as DNA, the CDR3 is TGTGCCAGCAGCTCCCGACCAGGACAGGGGTACACAGATACGCAGTATTTT. Amino acids: CASSSRPGQGYTDTQYF.

This rearrangement joins TRBV4-2 to TRBJ2-1, with D possibly TRBD1 on 6 matching bases. This CDR3 contains 17 residues. The germline V gene encodes CDR1 LGHNA and CDR2 YNFKEQ. V gave up 4 bases and J gave up 2 bases, with 18 bases separating them. The CDR3 nucleotides read TGTGCCAGCAGCCTTTCAGGACAGCTGAATACCTACAATGAGCAGTTCTTC. This gives the protein CASSLSGQLNTYNEQFF.

The chain joins TRBV6-2 or TRBV6-3 to TRBJ2-7, with 8 nucleotides matching TRBD2. J was trimmed by 3 bases and V by 5 bases; bases with no gene match: 3. CDR1 and CDR2 from the germline V gene are MNHEY and SVGEGT. The CDR3 loop spans 13 amino acids. CDR3 sequence (DNA): TGTGCCAGCAGTAAGCGGGAGAACTACGAGCAGTACTTC. It encodes CASSKRENYEQYF.